The clone carrying this TCR beta chain was found many times. Its antigen is still unknown. Time point noted: sample taken at primary tumor resection. Sequencing of whole RNA from tumor, nontumor lung or frozen PBMC involved no sorting. Donors were 72 untreated early-stage non-small cell lung cancer patients. The sample is drawn from a study of spatial heterogeneity in lung cancer. Study summary: Alpha-chain sequences were consistently detected in smaller numbers than beta-chain sequences. A unique TCR and UMI combination showed up more than ten times in raw reads, on average.

Germline CDR1 and CDR2: SQVTM and ANQGSEA. CDR3 size: 13 residues. With 4 bases removed from V and 0 bases from J, the gap between germline ends came to 7 bases. TCRdb passed the 5' RACE reads through MiXCR, listing each CDR3 protein once. Of 45,000 or so distinct CDR3 sequences listed, roughly 7.6% are singletons. General study points: Blood showed ubiquitous tumor TCRs more often at resection than at routine follow-up.

This sample comprised PBMCs, obtained at surgery. The origin of this receptor is a female donor with early-stage non-small cell lung cancer. The V gene is TRBV29-1, the J gene TRBJ1-3; D perhaps matches TRBD1 (5 bases). This chain's CDR3 is CSVGQSSGNTIYF. CDR3 coding DNA: TGCAGCGTTGGACAGAGCTCTGGAAACACCATATATTTT.